The 27 T cell receptor beta chains below all came from one sample that was sequenced in a study of vaccination effects on CD4 cells after COVID-19. Their antigens remain unidentified. Generated by immunoSEQ multiplex PCR, the TCRdb table keeps only in-frame clones and is missing some. The table includes tens of thousands of clones, less than 80% detected once. ViraFEST assay sequencing came after antigen-specific CD4+ T cells were expanded with viral peptide pools. Having been cultured for ten to eleven days, the cells underwent CD4+ T cell isolation. Prior SARS-CoV-2 infection was absent in the vaccine recipients, as shown by negative nucleocapsid antibodies. Source: CD4+ T cells from PBMCs cultured with SARS-CoV-2 spike peptides, taken before COVID-19 vaccination. The origin of the receptors is a human donor who received a COVID-19 vaccine.

This clone has only one observation. V is TRBV6-4 and J is TRBJ1-2, with 7 positions matching TRBD1. The CDR3 sequence is 15 residues long. V trimming: 3 bases; J trimming: 7 bases; junction bases outside the gene matches: 11. Per germline, CDR1 MRHNA and CDR2 SNTAGT. CDR3 amino acids: CASSEVEGASFGYTF. Here the CDR3 DNA reads TGTGCCAGCAGTGAGGTGGAGGGGGCTTCTTTTGGCTACACCTTC.

This clone was picked up a small number of times. The chain employs TRBV19 and TRBJ2-7; 7 nucleotides align to TRBD1. Per the germline V gene, CDR1 is LNHDA and CDR2 is SQIVND (reference sequence). CDR3 length: 14 residues. The V and J ends lost 6 bases and 3 bases, in that order; junction bases with no gene match: 8. CDR3 amino acids: CASSNHGQDYEQYF. DNA for the CDR3: TGTGCCAGTAGCAACCACGGACAGGACTACGAGCAGTACTTC.

V usage is TRBV7-2 and J usage is TRBJ2-7; the match to TRBD2 covers 10 bases. This CDR3 region has 16 residues. Trimming at V came to 4 bases and at J to 5 bases, leaving 11 bases not matched to a gene. In germline, CDR1 is SGHTA, CDR2 FQGNSA. The CDR3 is CASSYSLAGDSHEQYF. The CDR3 DNA sequence: TGTGCCAGCAGCTATAGTCTAGCGGGAGATTCCCACGAGCAGTACTTC. The entire variable domain, with the rest obtained from reference TRBV7-2 and TRBJ2-7, is as follows: GAGVSQSPSNKVTEKGKDVELRCDPISGHTALYWYRQSLGQGLEFLIYFQGNSAPDKSGLPSDRFSAERTGGSVSTLTIQRTQQEDSAVYLCASSYSLAGDSHEQYFGPGTRLTVT.

The chain recombines TRBV5-4 with TRBJ2-5; possibly TRBD1 for D (6 bases). The CDR3 runs to 17 residues. Germline values: CDR1 SGHNT, CDR2 YYREEE (reference sequence). Deletions cut 3 bases from V and 3 bases from J, with 21 bases between. The CDR3 region has the DNA TGTGCCAGCAGCTCCCCACGTAGACAGGCCGGGGAAGAGACCCAGTACTTC. This gives the protein CASSSPRRQAGEETQYF.

J is TRBJ2-5 and V is TRBV5-1; 8 nucleotides agree with TRBD1. The junction had 9 bases not matched to a gene; V was cut back by 4 bases and J by 4 bases. CDR3 length equals 15 residues. Looked up from germline, CDR1 is SGHRS and CDR2 is YFSETQ. The CDR3 DNA sequence: TGCGCCAGCAGCAAGACAGGGGAGAGACGAGAGACCCAGTACTTC. As protein: CASSKTGERRETQYF.

The chain uses TRBV23-1 and TRBJ1-1; perhaps TRBD1 as D (5 bases). TRBV23-1 is classed as an ORF, of uncertain function. Trimming took off 4 bases at V and 0 bases at J, with 9 bases between the two ends. The CDR3 has 14 residues. CDR3 in amino acids: CASSLQAMNTEAFF. The CDR3 nucleotides read TGCGCCAGCAGTCTACAGGCTATGAACACTGAAGCTTTCTTT.

V gene TRBV19 combines with J gene TRBJ2-5, with 16 bases matching TRBD2. This CDR3 spans 19 amino acids. Per germline, CDR1 LNHDA and CDR2 SQIVND (reference sequence). V was pared by 1 base and J by 5 bases, with 10 bases of the junction left unmatched. Here the CDR3 reads CASSIAVGLAGGEYETQYF. CDR3 in DNA: TGTGCCAGTAGTATAGCCGTGGGACTAGCGGGAGGGGAGTACGAGACCCAGTACTTC.

V gene TRBV5-1 combines with J gene TRBJ1-2; tentatively, D is TRBD1 (5 bases). CDR1 is SGHRS, CDR2 YFSETQ, per germline. The ends were cut back, 0 bases at V and 0 bases at J, with 18 bases in the middle. The CDR3 spans 18 residues. The CDR3, as DNA: TGCGCCAGCAGCTTGGCCGAGGACCGGACATGGACTAACTATGGCTACACCTTC. Amino acids: CASSLAEDRTWTNYGYTF.

The chain has TRBV5-4 and TRBJ1-2; 7 bases are shared with TRBD1. The CDR3 sequence is 16 residues long. CDR1 is SGHNT and CDR2 is YYREEE in the germline V gene (reference sequence). V dropped 4 bases and J dropped 6; count of bases not matched to a gene: 15. The CDR3 loop reads CASSPPRGTGEHGYTF. CDR3 nucleotide sequence: TGTGCCAGCAGCCCCCCTCGGGGCACAGGGGAGCATGGCTACACCTTC.

The CDR3 reads CASSLDGGRIQPQHF. The CDR3 region has the DNA TGCGCCAGCAGTCTTGACGGGGGACGCATTCAGCCCCAGCATTTT. V gene TRBV4-1 combines with J gene TRBJ1-5, with D possibly being TRBD1 (5 bases). Trimming removed 6 bases at V and 6 bases at J, with 18 bases between. Germline-derived CDR1 and CDR2 are MGHRA and YSYEKL. CDR3 length: 15 amino acids.

This clone was observed a handful of times. The gene calls are TRBV10-3 and TRBJ2-7; TRBD1 aligns across 8 bases. CDR3 length equals 14 residues. With 3 bases clipped from V and 7 bases from J, the junction kept 8 bases outside the gene matches. CDR1 is ENHRY, CDR2 SYGVKD, per germline. CDR3 residues: CAISDISRGHEQYF. CDR3 in DNA: TGTGCCATCAGTGATATATCCAGGGGGCATGAGCAGTACTTC.

This chain links TRBV12-2 with TRBJ2-1; the table's TRBD2 call for D was not verified on the DNA. TRBV12-2 is flagged as a pseudogene. This CDR3 spans 17 amino acids. The CDR3 spells CASRLASIPSGSNEQFF. DNA for the CDR3: TGTGCAAGTCGCTTAGCGAGTATCCCTAGCGGGAGCAATGAGCAGTTCTTC.

The CDR3 loop reads CASSSSSTSGGTGELFF. The DNA for the CDR3 is TGTGCCAGCAGCTCATCTAGCACCAGCGGAGGGACCGGGGAGCTGTTTTTT. The V gene is TRBV5-8, the J gene TRBJ2-2; D is possibly TRBD2 (6 bases). This CDR3 is 17 amino acids long. The germline V and J ends were trimmed by 3 bases and 5 bases, with 20 bases remaining between them. CDR1 is SGHTS and CDR2 is YDEGEE in the germline V gene. Full variable domain (outside the CDR3, taken from reference TRBV5-8 and TRBJ2-2): EAGVTQSPTHLIKTRGQQATLRCSPISGHTSVYWYQQALGLGLQFLLWYDEGEERNRGNFPPRFSGRQFPNYSSELNVNALELEDSALYLCASSSSSTSGGTGELFFGEGSRLTVL.

V usage is TRBV4-1 and J usage is TRBJ2-2; 7 nucleotides match TRBD2. The germline V gene has CDR1 MGHRA and CDR2 YSYEKL. Losses at the gene ends were 6 bases for V and 2 bases for J; bases not matched to a gene: 9. This CDR3 region has 16 residues. The CDR3 DNA reads TGCGCCAGCAGAATCACACGGGGGGAAAACACCGGGGAGCTGTTTTTT. Translation gives CASRITRGENTGELFF.

This chain joins TRBV11-2 and TRBJ2-1; D may match TRBD1 or TRBD2 (7 bases each). CDR1 and CDR2 (germline): SGHAT, FQNNGV. V lost 6 bases, J lost 12 bases, and 18 bases lay in between. The CDR3 totals 13 residues. The CDR3 bases are TGTGCCAGCAGGCCCAGGGGGGGACCCCGGCAGTTCTTC. Its protein product is CASRPRGGPRQFF.

The chain links TRBV7-9 to TRBJ2-3; D call uncertain. The V and J ends lost 2 bases and 1 base respectively, with 4 bases between them. This CDR3 spans 13 amino acids. The germline V gene encodes CDR1 SEHNR and CDR2 FQNEAQ (reference sequence). The CDR3 region has the DNA TGTGCCAGCAGCTTAACAGGCACAGATACGCAGTATTTT. Amino acids: CASSLTGTDTQYF.

There are a few counts of this clone. This CDR3 is also generated by other DNA sequences in the sample. This chain uses TRBV30 with TRBJ1-5; no firm D call. Germline CDR1 GTSNPN, CDR2 SVGIG (reference sequence). This CDR3 comprises 13 residues. Trimming pared 0 bases from V and 2 bases from J, leaving 5 bases between. CDR3 amino acids: CAWSVQRNQPQHF. The CDR3 bases are TGTGCCTGGAGTGTACAACGCAATCAGCCCCAGCATTTT.

The chain recombines TRBV5-8 with TRBJ2-7; TRBD2 agrees at 13 bases. Germline V lookup: CDR1 SGHTS, CDR2 YDEGEE. CDR3 length: 15 amino acids. After removal of 5 bases from V and 3 bases from J, the junction contained 5 bases not matched to a gene. CDR3 bases: TGTGCCAGCAGTCCCTGGACTAGCGGGAGCTACGAGCAGTACTTC. Translated: CASSPWTSGSYEQYF.

The CDR3 sequence: CAGRTGANVLTF. CDR3 sequence (DNA): TGTGCCGGGAGAACTGGGGCCAACGTCCTGACTTTC. V and J are TRBV2 and TRBJ2-6; D perhaps matches TRBD2 (5 bases). Trimming took 11 bases from V and 2 from J, leaving 7 bases between them. Germline CDR1 is SNHLY and CDR2 is FYNNEI. This CDR3 is built from 12 residues.

The chain is built from TRBV25-1 and TRBJ2-1, with 9 bases that match TRBD2. The CDR3 extends over 15 amino acids. Per the germline V gene, CDR1 is MGHDK and CDR2 is SYGVNS. V shed 2 bases and J 9 bases; nucleotides not matched to a gene: 8. CDR3 protein: CASSEGGGGRGEQFF. The CDR3 coding sequence is TGTGCCAGCAGTGAAGGCGGGGGGGGCCGGGGTGAGCAGTTCTTC.

The chain employs TRBV19 and TRBJ1-1; 10 positions match TRBD1. CDR3 length equals 17 residues. In germline, CDR1 is LNHDA, CDR2 SQIVND (reference sequence). Trimming cost V 5 bases and J 5 bases; bases outside gene matches: 14. DNA of the CDR3: TGTGCCAGTAGTCCCCAACGGACGGGACAGGGGCGGACTGAAGCTTTCTTT. It translates to CASSPQRTGQGRTEAFF.

The V call is TRBV11-3, the J call TRBJ2-1; 7 bases are a match to TRBD1. J was trimmed by 8 bases and V by 0 bases; bases with no gene match: 10. This CDR3 is 16 amino acids long. Germline V gives CDR1 SGHNT, CDR2 YENEEA. CDR3 bases: TGTGCCAGCAGCTTAGAAGTGACAGGGAGCGGCGATGAGCAGTTCTTC. Residues: CASSLEVTGSGDEQFF. Filled out from reference TRBV11-3 and TRBJ2-1, the complete variable domain reads EAGVVQSPRYKIIEKKQPVAFWCNPISGHNTLYWYLQNLGQGPELLIRYENEEAVDDSQLPKDRFSAERLKGVDSTLKIQPAELGDSAVYLCASSLEVTGSGDEQFFGPGTRLTVL.

This clone ranks as medium-sized. The gene calls are TRBV5-1 and TRBJ2-2, with D unresolved. The CDR3 extends over 13 amino acids. Germline V gene data show CDR1 as SGHRS and CDR2 as YFSETQ. V was pared by 0 bases and J by 4 bases, with 4 bases between. The CDR3 protein is CASSLDSTGELFF. The CDR3 DNA reads as TGCGCCAGCAGCTTGGACAGCACCGGGGAGCTGTTTTTT. Variable domain in full (rest from reference TRBV5-1 and TRBJ2-2): KAGVTQTPRYLIKTRGQQVTLSCSPISGHRSVSWYQQTPGQGLQFLFEYFSETQRNKGNFPGRFSGRQFSNSRSEMNVSTLELGDSALYLCASSLDSTGELFFGEGSRLTVL.

The V gene is TRBV12-5, the J gene TRBJ2-3; D gene unclear. The CDR3 is made up of 11 amino acids. Trimming took 3 bases from V and 7 from J, leaving 5 bases between them. Germline assignment: CDR1 LGHNT and CDR2 FRNRAP. The CDR3 DNA is TGTGCTAGTGGTTTCAGCTATACGCAGTATTTT. The encoded protein is CASGFSYTQYF.

J is TRBJ2-7 and V is TRBV11-2, with 15 bases fitting TRBD2. This CDR3 region has 16 residues. Trimming cost V 6 bases and J 3 bases; bases outside gene matches: 6. Germline assignment: CDR1 SGHAT and CDR2 FQNNGV. Written as DNA, the CDR3 is TGTGCCAGCAGATACGGGACTAGCGGGAGGAACTACGAGCAGTACTTC. Translating it yields CASRYGTSGRNYEQYF. Full variable domain (remainder filled in from reference TRBV11-2 and TRBJ2-7): EAGVAQSPRYKIIEKRQSVAFWCNPISGHATLYWYQQILGQGPKLLIQFQNNGVVDDSQLPKDRFSAERLKGVDSTLKIQPAKLEDSAVYLCASRYGTSGRNYEQYFGPGTRLTVT.

This clone was recorded a few times. The chain uses TRBV6-5 and TRBJ2-2; a weak D match, TRBD2 (7 bases). Germline-derived CDR1 and CDR2 are MNHEY and SVGAGI. Trimming took off 5 bases at V and 6 bases at J, with 13 bases between the two ends. This CDR3 is 14 amino acids long. CDR3 in DNA: TGTGCCAGCAGTCGTGGGGGGGCCCCCGGGGAGCTGTTTTTT. Protein sequence: CASSRGGAPGELFF.

By sample share, this clone is medium-sized. The rearrangement joins TRBV4-1 to TRBJ1-5; D possibly corresponds to TRBD1 (6 bases). This CDR3 is 18 amino acids long. Between the trimmed V and J ends, which lost 1 base and 2 bases, there was a span of 18 bases. CDR1 and CDR2 (germline): MGHRA, YSYEKL. CDR3 sequence: CASSQASRGGSRNQPQHF. The CDR3 coding sequence is TGCGCCAGCAGCCAAGCCTCCAGGGGCGGCTCTCGCAATCAGCCCCAGCATTTT.